These T cell receptor beta chains were read from a single sample in a study of blood T cell repertoires in COVID-19. Libraries were prepared by immunoSEQ multiplex PCR; TCRdb keeps only in-frame clonotypes and omits some of them. The sample yields more than 1,500 clones, around 66% seen once. The specimen was peripheral blood. The receptors derive from a man aged 70 or older with active COVID-19. CDR3s include the opening cysteine and the closing phenylalanine or tryptophan. The order of the fields is J gene, CDR3 length, clone size, D gene, V gene, CDR3 DNA, CDR3 protein. A D gene is named only where the DNA matches it firmly. Clone size is given for some rows only: seen once, a few or many times, or a class if the clone is expanded.

j_call: TRBJ1-2; cdr3_length: 15; clone_size: few; d_call: .; v_call: TRBV4-2; cdr3_nt: TGTGCCAGCAGCCAATATAAAACAGGAGACTATGGCTACACCTTC; cdr3_aa: CASSQYKTGDYGYTF
j_call: TRBJ1-2; cdr3_length: 13; clone_size: .; d_call: .; v_call: TRBV10-3; cdr3_nt: TGTGCCATCAGTGAGAGCAGCGTCCTGGGCTACACCTTC; cdr3_aa: CAISESSVLGYTF
j_call: TRBJ1-1; cdr3_length: 14; clone_size: .; d_call: TRBD1; v_call: TRBV6-5; cdr3_nt: TGTGCCAGCAGGGTCGGACAGGGTTCCACTGAAGCTTTCTTT; cdr3_aa: CASRVGQGSTEAFF
j_call: TRBJ1-2; cdr3_length: 14; clone_size: few; d_call: TRBD1; v_call: TRBV27; cdr3_nt: TGTGCCAGCAGTTGGGGGGGACAGGGATTTGGCTACACCTTC; cdr3_aa: CASSWGGQGFGYTF
j_call: TRBJ1-2; cdr3_length: 13; clone_size: .; d_call: .; v_call: TRBV12-3/TRBV12-4; cdr3_nt: TGTGCCAGCAGCCCCAACAGGGTCGATGGCTACACCTTC; cdr3_aa: CASSPNRVDGYTF
j_call: TRBJ2-7; cdr3_length: 13; clone_size: once; d_call: .; v_call: TRBV5-1; cdr3_nt: TGCGCCAGCAGCTCGACTAATGAATACGAGCAGTACTTC; cdr3_aa: CASSSTNEYEQYF
j_call: TRBJ2-4; cdr3_length: 14; clone_size: .; d_call: .; v_call: TRBV4-2; cdr3_nt: TGTGCCAGCAGCCACAGTCAGGGGATTGACATTCAGTACTTC; cdr3_aa: CASSHSQGIDIQYF
j_call: TRBJ2-3; cdr3_length: 19; clone_size: .; d_call: TRBD2; v_call: TRBV6-1; cdr3_nt: TGTGCCAGCAGTGAAGCGTTGAGCGGGGGGGCCGGAACTCTAGATACGCAGTATTTT; cdr3_aa: CASSEALSGGAGTLDTQYF
j_call: TRBJ2-7; cdr3_length: 15; clone_size: .; d_call: TRBD2; v_call: TRBV9; cdr3_nt: TGTGCCAGCAACCCTATGGGGACTAGCGGGACCGAGCAGTACTTC; cdr3_aa: CASNPMGTSGTEQYF
j_call: TRBJ2-7; cdr3_length: 14; clone_size: .; d_call: TRBD1; v_call: TRBV7-2; cdr3_nt: TGTGCCAGCAGCTCACGAGGACAGGATTACGAGCAGTACTTC; cdr3_aa: CASSSRGQDYEQYF
j_call: TRBJ1-5; cdr3_length: 15; clone_size: .; d_call: .; v_call: TRBV6-5; cdr3_nt: TGTGCCAGCAGTTGGGGGCCGGGAGGTAATCAGCCCCAGCATTTT; cdr3_aa: CASSWGPGGNQPQHF
j_call: TRBJ1-5; cdr3_length: 15; clone_size: .; d_call: .; v_call: TRBV15; cdr3_nt: TGTGCCACCAGCAGAGCAGGCGGGATACATCAGCCCCAGCATTTT; cdr3_aa: CATSRAGGIHQPQHF
j_call: TRBJ2-7; cdr3_length: 15; clone_size: .; d_call: TRBD1; v_call: TRBV4-3; cdr3_nt: TGCGCCAGCAGCCTAGGACAGGGCGAATGGGACGAGCAGTACTTC; cdr3_aa: CASSLGQGEWDEQYF
j_call: TRBJ2-3; cdr3_length: 14; clone_size: .; d_call: .; v_call: TRBV19; cdr3_nt: TGTGCCAGTAGTACCGCGGGGTCGACAGATACGCAGTATTTT; cdr3_aa: CASSTAGSTDTQYF
j_call: TRBJ2-2; cdr3_length: 13; clone_size: .; d_call: .; v_call: TRBV5-5; cdr3_nt: TGTGCCAGCAGCTTGGCAGGGACCGGGGAGCTGTTTTTT; cdr3_aa: CASSLAGTGELFF
j_call: TRBJ2-7; cdr3_length: 15; clone_size: .; d_call: .; v_call: TRBV6-5; cdr3_nt: TGTGCCAGCAGTTACTACAGGTTGGCCATCTACGAGCAGTACTTC; cdr3_aa: CASSYYRLAIYEQYF
j_call: TRBJ1-3; cdr3_length: 17; clone_size: .; d_call: .; v_call: TRBV4-1; cdr3_nt: TGCGCCAGCAGCTCTCGCCTTGCTGGGGCGCCGGGAAACACCATATATTTT; cdr3_aa: CASSSRLAGAPGNTIYF
j_call: TRBJ2-2; cdr3_length: 20; clone_size: .; d_call: TRBD2; v_call: TRBV3-1/TRBV3-2; cdr3_nt: TGTGCCAGCAGCCAAGAGTTCACCGAGACTAGCGGGGGGGGCACCGGGGAGCTGTTTTTT; cdr3_aa: CASSQEFTETSGGGTGELFF
j_call: TRBJ1-5; cdr3_length: 17; clone_size: .; d_call: .; v_call: TRBV6-2/TRBV6-3; cdr3_nt: TGTGCCAGCAGTTACTCGTTGACCCTGGGAGGAAATCAGCCCCAGCATTTT; cdr3_aa: CASSYSLTLGGNQPQHF
j_call: TRBJ2-7; cdr3_length: 16; clone_size: once; d_call: TRBD2; v_call: TRBV5-4; cdr3_nt: TGTGCCAGCAGCTTGGGGTCCGGGACTAGCGCCTACGAGCAGTACTTC; cdr3_aa: CASSLGSGTSAYEQYF
j_call: TRBJ1-5; cdr3_length: 13; clone_size: .; d_call: .; v_call: TRBV7-2; cdr3_nt: TGTGCCAGCAGCTTAGACAGGGTCCAGCCCCAGCATTTT; cdr3_aa: CASSLDRVQPQHF
j_call: TRBJ1-4; cdr3_length: 14; clone_size: once; d_call: .; v_call: TRBV3-1/TRBV3-2; cdr3_nt: TGTGCCAGCAGCCAAGCGTCAGATAATGAAAAACTGTTTTTT; cdr3_aa: CASSQASDNEKLFF
j_call: TRBJ1-4; cdr3_length: 12; clone_size: large; d_call: .; v_call: TRBV29-1; cdr3_nt: TGCAGCGCTGGAGCGGGGGCGTATCAACTGTTTTTT; cdr3_aa: CSAGAGAYQLFF
j_call: TRBJ2-3; cdr3_length: 11; clone_size: large; d_call: .; v_call: TRBV9; cdr3_nt: TGTGCCAGCAGCCCCTCAGATACGCAGTATTTT; cdr3_aa: CASSPSDTQYF
j_call: TRBJ2-5; cdr3_length: 16; clone_size: .; d_call: TRBD1; v_call: TRBV24-1; cdr3_nt: TGTGCCACCAGTGATCCTAGACAGGGGGCCCAAGAGACCCAGTACTTC; cdr3_aa: CATSDPRQGAQETQYF
j_call: TRBJ2-1; cdr3_length: 14; clone_size: .; d_call: .; v_call: TRBV14; cdr3_nt: TGTGCCAGCAGCCAAGAAAGGGGGTACAATGAGCAGTTCTTC; cdr3_aa: CASSQERGYNEQFF
j_call: TRBJ2-3; cdr3_length: 12; clone_size: .; d_call: .; v_call: TRBV29-1; cdr3_nt: TGCAGCGTTGACACTAGCACAGATACGCAGTATTTT; cdr3_aa: CSVDTSTDTQYF
j_call: TRBJ2-1; cdr3_length: 12; clone_size: .; d_call: .; v_call: TRBV3-1/TRBV3-2; cdr3_nt: TGTGCCAGCAGCCAAGGGGGGAGGGAGCAGTTCTTC; cdr3_aa: CASSQGGREQFF
j_call: TRBJ1-6; cdr3_length: 14; clone_size: once; d_call: .; v_call: TRBV7-3; cdr3_nt: TGTGCCAGCAGCTTTAGCTCAAGCAATTCACCCCTCCACTTT; cdr3_aa: CASSFSSSNSPLHF
j_call: TRBJ2-7; cdr3_length: 16; clone_size: once; d_call: .; v_call: TRBV9; cdr3_nt: TGTGCCAGCAGTCTGGGAGCCTCCAATCCCGATTCCGAGCAGTACTTC; cdr3_aa: CASSLGASNPDSEQYF
j_call: TRBJ1-2; cdr3_length: 16; clone_size: .; d_call: .; v_call: TRBV14; cdr3_nt: TGTGCCAGCAGCCAAGTTGGGCAGGAGGCTAACTATGGCTACACCTTC; cdr3_aa: CASSQVGQEANYGYTF
j_call: TRBJ2-2; cdr3_length: 13; clone_size: once; d_call: .; v_call: TRBV24-1; cdr3_nt: TGCGCTGGACAGACTACGAACACCGGGGAGCTGTTTTTT; cdr3_aa: CAGQTTNTGELFF
j_call: TRBJ2-1; cdr3_length: 15; clone_size: .; d_call: TRBD2; v_call: TRBV19; cdr3_nt: TGTGCCAGTAGCCCCCGGCGGGGGGGGAACAATGAGCAGTTCTTC; cdr3_aa: CASSPRRGGNNEQFF
j_call: TRBJ1-4; cdr3_length: 13; clone_size: large; d_call: .; v_call: TRBV29-1; cdr3_nt: TGCAGCGTTTTGGGGCCGTTTAGGGAAAAACTGTTTTTT; cdr3_aa: CSVLGPFREKLFF
j_call: TRBJ2-3; cdr3_length: 14; clone_size: medium-sized; d_call: TRBD1; v_call: TRBV11-1; cdr3_nt: TGTGCCAGCAAAAGGGACAGGGGGGCAGATACGCAGTATTTT; cdr3_aa: CASKRDRGADTQYF
j_call: TRBJ2-2; cdr3_length: 18; clone_size: once; d_call: .; v_call: TRBV7-9; cdr3_nt: TGTGCCAGCAGCTTAGCGGTGTCGACAGATCCCAACACCGGGGAGCTGTTTTTT; cdr3_aa: CASSLAVSTDPNTGELFF
j_call: TRBJ2-1; cdr3_length: 13; clone_size: medium-sized; d_call: TRBD2; v_call: TRBV20-1; cdr3_nt: TGCAGTGCTAGTTTGAGCGGGAGCGATGAGCAGTTCTTC; cdr3_aa: CSASLSGSDEQFF
j_call: TRBJ2-5; cdr3_length: 16; clone_size: .; d_call: TRBD2; v_call: TRBV27; cdr3_nt: TGTGCCAGCAGCCCTCGTGGACTAGCGGGGCTCGAGACCCAGTACTTC; cdr3_aa: CASSPRGLAGLETQYF
j_call: TRBJ2-7; cdr3_length: 14; clone_size: .; d_call: TRBD1; v_call: TRBV18; cdr3_nt: TGTGCCAGCTCACCTGGGACAGGTCTATACGAGCAGTACTTC; cdr3_aa: CASSPGTGLYEQYF
j_call: TRBJ1-1; cdr3_length: 14; clone_size: once; d_call: .; v_call: TRBV6-5; cdr3_nt: TGTGCCAGCAGGAGGACAACTCCGAACACTGAAGCTTTCTTT; cdr3_aa: CASRRTTPNTEAFF
j_call: TRBJ2-7; cdr3_length: 10; clone_size: .; d_call: .; v_call: TRBV2; cdr3_nt: TGTGCCAGCAGCGGGGGCGAGCAGTACTTC; cdr3_aa: CASSGGEQYF
j_call: TRBJ2-1; cdr3_length: 16; clone_size: few; d_call: .; v_call: TRBV11-2; cdr3_nt: TGTGCCAGCAGTGGGGAAGCGGCAAGCTCCTACAATGAGCAGTTCTTC; cdr3_aa: CASSGEAASSYNEQFF
j_call: TRBJ1-1; cdr3_length: 15; clone_size: .; d_call: .; v_call: TRBV6-1; cdr3_nt: TGTGCCAGCTATGTATACGGGACAAAGAACACTGAAGCTTTCTTT; cdr3_aa: CASYVYGTKNTEAFF
j_call: TRBJ1-1; cdr3_length: 11; clone_size: .; d_call: .; v_call: TRBV30; cdr3_nt: TGTGCCTGGCTCGTGAACACTGAAGCTTTCTTT; cdr3_aa: CAWLVNTEAFF
j_call: TRBJ1-2; cdr3_length: 11; clone_size: .; d_call: .; v_call: TRBV29-1; cdr3_nt: TGCAGCGTCTGGGACTCCAGGGGCTACACCTTC; cdr3_aa: CSVWDSRGYTF
j_call: TRBJ2-1; cdr3_length: 16; clone_size: .; d_call: .; v_call: TRBV4-3; cdr3_nt: TGCGCCAGCAGTGCGAGGTGGAGCGGCTCCTACAATGAGCAGTTCTTC; cdr3_aa: CASSARWSGSYNEQFF
j_call: TRBJ1-5; cdr3_length: 17; clone_size: .; d_call: .; v_call: TRBV19; cdr3_nt: TGTGCCAGTAGTATCCCGGCGGGGGCGTATAGCAATCAGCCCCAGCATTTT; cdr3_aa: CASSIPAGAYSNQPQHF
j_call: TRBJ2-3; cdr3_length: 17; clone_size: .; d_call: TRBD2; v_call: TRBV7-2; cdr3_nt: TGTGCCAGCAGCTTAGCGCTATTTGCGGGAGGGCCGGGTACGCAGTATTTT; cdr3_aa: CASSLALFAGGPGTQYF
j_call: TRBJ2-3; cdr3_length: 13; clone_size: .; d_call: .; v_call: TRBV18; cdr3_nt: TGTGCCAGCAAACCAGGAGGAGGAGATACGCAGTATTTT; cdr3_aa: CASKPGGGDTQYF
j_call: TRBJ2-2; cdr3_length: 14; clone_size: .; d_call: .; v_call: TRBV25-1; cdr3_nt: TGTGCCAGCAGTGATGCAGGAAACACCGGGGAGCTGTTTTTT; cdr3_aa: CASSDAGNTGELFF
j_call: TRBJ2-5; cdr3_length: 14; clone_size: few; d_call: .; v_call: TRBV4-1; cdr3_nt: TGCGCCAGCAAAACCGCCCCTGGCGGGGAGACCCAGTACTTC; cdr3_aa: CASKTAPGGETQYF
j_call: TRBJ2-7; cdr3_length: 13; clone_size: .; d_call: .; v_call: TRBV29-1; cdr3_nt: TGCAGCGTTGAACCGGACAACTCCTACGAGCAGTACTTC; cdr3_aa: CSVEPDNSYEQYF
j_call: TRBJ1-3; cdr3_length: 16; clone_size: .; d_call: TRBD1; v_call: TRBV4-2; cdr3_nt: TGTGCCAGCAGCCAAGGGACAGGGATGTCTGGAAACACCATATATTTT; cdr3_aa: CASSQGTGMSGNTIYF
j_call: TRBJ1-3; cdr3_length: 13; clone_size: .; d_call: TRBD1; v_call: TRBV6-5; cdr3_nt: TGTGCCAGCTACAGGGGCTCTGGAAACACCATATATTTT; cdr3_aa: CASYRGSGNTIYF
j_call: TRBJ1-5; cdr3_length: 14; clone_size: few; d_call: TRBD1; v_call: TRBV5-1; cdr3_nt: TGCGCCAGCAAAGATCAGGGGGCCAATCAGCCCCAGCATTTT; cdr3_aa: CASKDQGANQPQHF
j_call: TRBJ1-2; cdr3_length: 13; clone_size: .; d_call: TRBD1; v_call: TRBV7-9; cdr3_nt: TGTGCCAGCAGCGCAACAGGGGGCGGAGGCTACACCTTC; cdr3_aa: CASSATGGGGYTF
j_call: TRBJ1-1; cdr3_length: 13; clone_size: .; d_call: TRBD1; v_call: TRBV6-2/TRBV6-3; cdr3_nt: TGTGCCAGCAGACCTGACAGGGGCTCTGAAGCTTTCTTT; cdr3_aa: CASRPDRGSEAFF
j_call: TRBJ2-7; cdr3_length: 14; clone_size: .; d_call: .; v_call: TRBV25-1; cdr3_nt: TGTGCCAGCACAAGACATGGGCAAAACTACGAGCAGTACTTC; cdr3_aa: CASTRHGQNYEQYF
j_call: TRBJ2-1; cdr3_length: 18; clone_size: .; d_call: TRBD2; v_call: TRBV10-3; cdr3_nt: TGTGCCATCAGTGAGTCAGTCGGGCTAGCGGGGGTTTACAATGAGCAGTTCTTC; cdr3_aa: CAISESVGLAGVYNEQFF
j_call: TRBJ2-5; cdr3_length: 14; clone_size: once; d_call: TRBD1; v_call: TRBV28; cdr3_nt: TGTGCCAGCACCACAGGGACAGGGGGAGAGACCCAGTACTTC; cdr3_aa: CASTTGTGGETQYF